These T cell receptor beta chains were read from a single sample in a study of blood T cell repertoires in COVID-19. The repertoire was sequenced with immunoSEQ multiplex PCR; TCRdb's copy has only in-frame clones and lacks some. The sample shows roughly 150,000 clones, around 86% of them seen only once. Sequencing was carried out using peripheral blood. Every receptor here comes from a woman older than 75 with acute or convalescent COVID-19. Each CDR3 is given with its conserved first and last residue. D genes are given only for firm matches. Clone size is stated in some rows and not others, as once, few, many or a class when expanded.

size: NA
J: TRBJ2-7
V: TRBV10-1
D: NA
DNA: TGCGCCAGTCGGGCAGACGGGGATTCCTACGAGCAGTACTTC
CDR3: CASRADGDSYEQYF

size: NA
J: TRBJ2-7
V: TRBV28
D: NA
DNA: TGTGCCAGCAGGCGGACTCGGGGCGAGCAGTACTTC
CDR3: CASRRTRGEQYF

size: once
J: TRBJ1-6
V: TRBV28
D: TRBD1
DNA: TGTGCCAGCAGTCCGGGACAGGGCGGATATTCACCCCTCCACTTT
CDR3: CASSPGQGGYSPLHF

size: NA
J: TRBJ1-2
V: TRBV28
D: NA
DNA: TGTGCCAGCAGCCGTATCGGCTATGGCTACACCTTC
CDR3: CASSRIGYGYTF

size: NA
J: TRBJ2-1
V: TRBV5-5
D: TRBD2
DNA: TGTGCCAGCAGCACAAGACTAGCGGGGTCCTACAATGAGCAGTTCTTC
CDR3: CASSTRLAGSYNEQFF

size: NA
J: TRBJ2-1
V: TRBV19
D: TRBD1
DNA: TGTGCCAGTAGTGACTGGACAGGGAATAATGAGCAGTTCTTC
CDR3: CASSDWTGNNEQFF

size: NA
J: TRBJ2-7
V: TRBV18
D: TRBD1
DNA: TGTGCCAGCTCACCCTCCGGGACAGGGGGCGAGCAGTACTTC
CDR3: CASSPSGTGGEQYF

size: NA
J: TRBJ1-5
V: TRBV5-1
D: NA
DNA: TGCGCCAGCAGCTTGGCCGGGGGAAATCAGCCCCAGCATTTT
CDR3: CASSLAGGNQPQHF

size: NA
J: TRBJ2-5
V: TRBV13
D: NA
DNA: TGTGCCAGCAGCTTAAGCCGAGTGAACCAAGAGACCCAGTACTTC
CDR3: CASSLSRVNQETQYF

size: NA
J: TRBJ2-7
V: TRBV20-1
D: NA
DNA: TGCAGTGCTAGTCCCGGCGGGATCTTAGAAGAGCAGTACTTC
CDR3: CSASPGGILEEQYF

size: NA
J: TRBJ2-1
V: TRBV7-8
D: TRBD1
DNA: TGTGCCAGCAGCCCGGGACAGGGATCCTACAATGAGCAGTTCTTC
CDR3: CASSPGQGSYNEQFF

size: NA
J: TRBJ1-2
V: TRBV4-2
D: NA
DNA: TGTGCCAGCAGCCAAGGCCCAGGGTTTGGGATCTATGGCTACACCTTC
CDR3: CASSQGPGFGIYGYTF

size: NA
J: TRBJ1-2
V: TRBV4-1
D: TRBD1
DNA: TGCGCCAGCAGCGGACCGGACAGGGAGAACTATGGCTACACCTTC
CDR3: CASSGPDRENYGYTF

size: NA
J: TRBJ2-7
V: TRBV12-5
D: TRBD1
DNA: TGTGCTAGTGGGGGAAAAACCTTACAGGGGGCGTCCTACGAGCAGTACTTC
CDR3: CASGGKTLQGASYEQYF

size: few
J: TRBJ2-7
V: TRBV5-1
D: TRBD1
DNA: TGCGCCAGCAGCCCAGGGACAGGGAGGGGCGAGCAGTACTTC
CDR3: CASSPGTGRGEQYF

size: NA
J: TRBJ1-6
V: TRBV27
D: TRBD1
DNA: TGTGCCAGCAGACCGGGACAGCGAAATTCACCCCTCCACTTT
CDR3: CASRPGQRNSPLHF

size: NA
J: TRBJ1-2
V: TRBV2
D: NA
DNA: TGTGCCAGCAGTGAAACCTGGACAGCCCTCTATGGCTACACCTTC
CDR3: CASSETWTALYGYTF

size: once
J: TRBJ1-1
V: TRBV6-5
D: NA
DNA: TGTGCCGCCAGTCGGGGGAGGGGAGAAGCTTTCTTT
CDR3: CAASRGRGEAFF

size: NA
J: TRBJ2-5
V: TRBV11-2
D: NA
DNA: TGTGCCAGCGGGTCTTTCGCCGGGAAGACCCAGTACTTC
CDR3: CASGSFAGKTQYF

size: NA
J: TRBJ1-1
V: TRBV6-5
D: TRBD1
DNA: TGTGCCAGCGACGTCACAGGGGTAACTTTCTTT
CDR3: CASDVTGVTFF

size: NA
J: TRBJ2-5
V: TRBV7-3
D: NA
DNA: TGTGCCAGCAGCTTACGACGGGGGGAGACCCAGTACTTC
CDR3: CASSLRRGETQYF

size: NA
J: TRBJ2-7
V: TRBV3-1/TRBV3-2
D: NA
DNA: TGTGCCAGCAGCCAGATTACAGGGACCTACGAGCAGTACTTC
CDR3: CASSQITGTYEQYF

size: NA
J: TRBJ1-2
V: TRBV28
D: TRBD1
DNA: TGTGCCAGCAGTCCAGGGACAGGGCGGAACTATGGCTACACCTTC
CDR3: CASSPGTGRNYGYTF